The present T cell receptor (beta chain) was sequenced within a study of Ad26.COV2.S vaccination and SARS-CoV-2 variants. CDR3 size: 17 residues. Germline CDR1 MNHEY, CDR2 SMNVEV (reference sequence). The V and J ends lost 2 bases and 2 bases, in that order; junction bases with no gene match: 6. Assay used: immunoSEQ multiplex PCR; TCRdb lists only in-frame clones, some missing. The sample records about 400,000 clones, approximately 90% being singletons. Regarding treatment: around 19 received Ad26.COV2.S at low or high dose, single or two shots; roughly 5 received placebo; per-sample allocation not given. Samples were taken on day 63 after the first vaccine or placebo injection.

Source: peripheral blood, taken in a trial of Ad26.COV2.S vaccine versus placebo. The receptor comes from a person aged 18-60 years who received the Ad26.COV2.S COVID-19 vaccine or a placebo. The V call is TRBV27, the J call TRBJ1-6, with 7 nucleotides matching TRBD1. The CDR3 reads CASSLRGRGAYNSPLHF. The CDR3 DNA is TGTGCCAGCAGTTTAAGGGGGCGAGGAGCCTATAATTCACCCCTCCACTTT.